This T cell receptor beta chain was sequenced in a study of tumor and adjacent non-tumor tissue in lung cancer. Study-level findings and limits: Normal lung showed higher cumulative top 100 clone frequency than tumor.

In regard to this clonotype: Its antigen is unidentified. One end of the junction varies from germline; a read error may be responsible.

A modified ARM-PCR protocol with three rounds of nested PCR amplified TCRbeta. Via MiXCR, TCRdb re-called the multiplex PCR reads, giving one row per CDR3 protein. The sample has more than 85,000 distinct CDR3 sequences; about 80% are singletons. No cell sorting was done before RNA was extracted from the tissue. There are 15 residues in the CDR3. Germline loops: CDR1 SQVTM, CDR2 ANQGSEA. Sequenced material: lung tumor tissue. The rearrangement joins TRBV29-1 to TRBJ2-5; D may be TRBD1 or TRBD2 (6 bases each). This receptor was taken from a man aged 70 or older with non-small cell lung cancer. The CDR3 bases are TGCAGCATCCATGAAGGGGGGCAAGTTCTGGAGACCCTGTACTTC. It encodes CSIHEGGQVLETLYF.